These 10 T cell receptor beta chains were sequenced from one sample in a study of T-cell reconstitution after alpha-beta-depleted transplantation in children. Preparation of the TCRbeta library involved a method that used unique molecular identifiers. MiXCR, run by TCRdb on the PCR reads, gives a single entry per CDR3 protein. The sample consists of about a million distinct CDR3 sequences, roughly 29% of them appearing once. The source material was PBMCs, mostly from graft donor cells, sampled 360 days after TCRalphabeta/CD19-depleted stem cell transplant. These receptors were taken from a boy under three years old who had a stem cell transplant for SCID, so the T cells may come from the graft donor.

This clonotype occurred a few times. The chain employs TRBV5-1 and TRBJ1-1, with D maybe TRBD1 (6 bases). CDR1 is SGHRS and CDR2 is YFSETQ in the germline V gene. Trimming left V 2 bases short and J 1 base short, with 12 bases between. The CDR3 runs 15 residues. The CDR3 protein is CASSFEQGRNTEAFF. In nucleotides, the CDR3 is TGCGCCAGCAGCTTCGAACAGGGTCGGAACACTGAAGCTTTCTTT.

This clonotype turned up a few times. The chain employs TRBV6-5 and TRBJ2-7; D assignment may be TRBD1 or TRBD2 (6 bases each). The CDR3 is made up of 14 amino acids. V was trimmed by 4 bases and J by 1 base, leaving 11 bases between them. CDR1 and CDR2 from the germline V gene are MNHEY and SVGAGI. As DNA, the CDR3 is TGTGCCAGCAGTTCTGGGGGGCAGTCCTACGAGCAGTACTTC. Its protein product is CASSSGGQSYEQYF.

This clonotype has more than one count but fewer than ten. V and J are TRBV29-1 and TRBJ1-1; perhaps TRBD1 as D (5 bases). CDR3 length: 12 residues. Trimming removed 6 bases from V and 1 base from J, with 9 bases in between. From germline, CDR1 is SQVTM and CDR2 ANQGSEA. CDR3 DNA sequence: TGCAGCGTCGGACAACCGAACACTGAAGCTTTCTTT. This encodes CSVGQPNTEAFF.

Only a few counts were recorded for this clonotype. This chain links TRBV12-5 with TRBJ2-1, with 9 bases matching TRBD1. From germline, CDR1 is LGHNT and CDR2 FRNRAP. The CDR3 extends over 19 amino acids. The trim removed 0 bases at V and 1 base at J, leaving 10 bases unmatched. CDR3 nucleotide sequence: TGTGCTAGTGGTTTGGTATGGGCGCCGGGACAGGGTTCCTACAATGAGCAGTTCTTC. It yields the protein CASGLVWAPGQGSYNEQFF.

This chain connects TRBV2 to TRBJ2-3; a possible D gene is TRBD2 (7 bases). The CDR3 sequence is 13 residues long. With 4 bases removed from V and 6 bases from J, the gap between germline ends came to 11 bases. Germline loops: CDR1 SNHLY, CDR2 FYNNEI. The CDR3 DNA reads as TGTGCCAGCAGTGGAGGGGGGGTCGATACGCAGTATTTT. Protein product: CASSGGGVDTQYF. The full variable domain, its missing parts supplied by reference TRBV2 and TRBJ2-3, is EPEVTQTPSHQVTQMGQEVILRCVPISNHLYFYWYRQILGQKVEFLVSFYNNEISEKSEIFDDQFSVERPDGSNFTLKIRSTKLEDSAMYFCASSGGGVDTQYFGPGTRLTVL.

V usage is TRBV5-1 and J usage is TRBJ2-3; possibly TRBD2 for D (6 bases). CDR1 is SGHRS, CDR2 YFSETQ, per germline. Trimming pared 3 bases from V and 0 bases from J, leaving 11 bases between. CDR3 length: 15 amino acids. The CDR3 DNA reads TGCGCCAGCAGCTCGGGGGTATCTAGCACAGATACGCAGTATTTT. Translation gives CASSSGVSSTDTQYF.

This clonotype has only a few counts. One end of the junction does not line up with germline, which may come from a read error. The chain uses TRBV9 and TRBJ1-3; D gene ambiguous. From germline, CDR1 is SGDLS and CDR2 YYNGEE. CDR3 length equals 14 residues. CDR3 sequence reads: CASSVGVSGNTTYF. The CDR3, as DNA: TGTGCCAGCAGCGTAGGGGTTTCTGGAAACACCACATATTTT.

The table lists this clonotype with many counts. The chain recombines TRBV4-1 with TRBJ2-7; D gene ambiguous. The CDR3 contains 16 residues. CDR1 is MGHRA, CDR2 YSYEKL, per germline. V dropped 0 bases and J dropped 5 bases, with 17 bases sitting between them. The CDR3: CASSQEFYGLGNEQYF. The CDR3 DNA sequence: TGCGCCAGCAGCCAAGAATTTTACGGCCTGGGGAACGAGCAGTACTTC.

This clonotype was counted a few times. V and J are TRBV4-3 and TRBJ2-7; D ambiguous. V gave up 0 bases and J gave up 1 base, with 7 bases separating them. The CDR3 has 14 residues. Germline V lookup: CDR1 LGHNA, CDR2 YSLEER. The CDR3 coding sequence is TGCGCCAGCAGCCAAGATGGGTTGTCCTACGAGCAGTACTTC. This sequence encodes CASSQDGLSYEQYF.

The chain joins TRBV20-1 to TRBJ1-3; D is undetermined. Germline CDR1 and CDR2: DFQATT and SNEGSKA (reference sequence). The germline V and J ends were trimmed by 8 bases and 4 bases, with 9 bases remaining between them. CDR3 length: 11 residues. CDR3 DNA sequence: TGCAGTACCCCCTTAGGAAACACCATATATTTT. Its translation is CSTPLGNTIYF.